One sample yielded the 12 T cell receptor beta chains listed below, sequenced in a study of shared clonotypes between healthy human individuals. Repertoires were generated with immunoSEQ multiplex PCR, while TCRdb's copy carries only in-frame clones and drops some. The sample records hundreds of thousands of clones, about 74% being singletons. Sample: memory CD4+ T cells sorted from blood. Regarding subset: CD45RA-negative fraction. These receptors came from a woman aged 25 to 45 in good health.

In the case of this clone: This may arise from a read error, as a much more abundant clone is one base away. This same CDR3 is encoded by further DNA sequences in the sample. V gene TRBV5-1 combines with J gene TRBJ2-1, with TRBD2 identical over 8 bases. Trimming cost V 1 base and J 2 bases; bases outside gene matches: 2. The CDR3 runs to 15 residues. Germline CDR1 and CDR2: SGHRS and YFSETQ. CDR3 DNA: TGCGCCAGCAGCTTGACTAGCGGCGCCTACAATGAGCAGTTCTTC. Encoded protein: CASSLTSGAYNEQFF.

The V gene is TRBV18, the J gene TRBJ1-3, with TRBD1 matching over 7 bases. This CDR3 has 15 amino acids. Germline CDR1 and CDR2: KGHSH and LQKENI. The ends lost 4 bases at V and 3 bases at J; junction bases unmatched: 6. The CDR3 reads CASSRDRDGGNTIYF. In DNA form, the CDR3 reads TGTGCCAGCTCACGTGACAGGGATGGTGGAAACACCATATATTTT.

In DNA form, the CDR3 reads TGTGCCAGCAGCTTGGGGGACAGGGTCCAAGAGACCCAGTACTTC. Its translation: CASSLGDRVQETQYF. The chain couples TRBV5-5 to TRBJ2-5; 9 bases line up with TRBD1. The CDR3 contains 15 residues. V shed 0 bases, J shed 1 base, and the junction held 1 base outside the gene matches. In germline, CDR1 is SGHKS, CDR2 YYEKEE (reference sequence).

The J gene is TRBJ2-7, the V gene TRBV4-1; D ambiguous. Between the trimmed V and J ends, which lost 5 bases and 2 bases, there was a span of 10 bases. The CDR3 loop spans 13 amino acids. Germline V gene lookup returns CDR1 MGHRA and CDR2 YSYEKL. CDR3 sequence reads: CASSKDQTYEQYF. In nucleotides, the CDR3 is TGCGCCAGCAGCAAGGACCAAACCTACGAGCAGTACTTC.

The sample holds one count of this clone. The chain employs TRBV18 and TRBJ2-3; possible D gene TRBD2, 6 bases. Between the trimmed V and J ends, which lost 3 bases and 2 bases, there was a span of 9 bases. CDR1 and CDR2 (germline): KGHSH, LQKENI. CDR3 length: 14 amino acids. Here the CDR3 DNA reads TGTGCCAGCTCACCGGGACTTCCCACAGATACGCAGTATTTT. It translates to CASSPGLPTDTQYF. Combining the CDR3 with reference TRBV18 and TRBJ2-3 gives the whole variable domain NAGVMQNPRHLVRRRGQEARLRCSPMKGHSHVYWYRQLPEEGLKFMVYLQKENIIDESGMPKERFSAEFPKEGPSILRIQQVVRGDSAAYFCASSPGLPTDTQYFGPGTRLTVL.

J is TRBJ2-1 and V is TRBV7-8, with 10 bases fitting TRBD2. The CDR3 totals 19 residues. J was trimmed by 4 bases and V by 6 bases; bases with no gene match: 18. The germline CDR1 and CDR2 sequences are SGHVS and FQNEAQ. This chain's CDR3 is CASRAYISGRPGGYNEQFF. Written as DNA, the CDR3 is TGTGCCAGCAGAGCTTATATTAGCGGGAGGCCCGGTGGATACAATGAGCAGTTCTTC. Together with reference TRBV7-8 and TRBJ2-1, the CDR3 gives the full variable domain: GAGVSQSPRYKVAKRGQDVALRCDPISGHVSLFWYQQALGQGPEFLTYFQNEAQLDKSGLPSDRFFAERPEGSVSTLKIQRTQQEDSAVYLCASRAYISGRPGGYNEQFFGPGTRLTVL.

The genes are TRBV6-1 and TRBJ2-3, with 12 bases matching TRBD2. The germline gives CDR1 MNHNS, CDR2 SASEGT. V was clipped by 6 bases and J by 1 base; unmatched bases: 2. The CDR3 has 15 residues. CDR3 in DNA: TGTGCCAGCAGGACTAGCGGGAGTGGCACAGATACGCAGTATTTT. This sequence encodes CASRTSGSGTDTQYF.

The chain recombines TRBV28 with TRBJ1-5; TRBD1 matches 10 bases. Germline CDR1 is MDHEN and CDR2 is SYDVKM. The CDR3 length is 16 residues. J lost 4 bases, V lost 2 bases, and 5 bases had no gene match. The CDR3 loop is CASSLIPGQGNQPQHF. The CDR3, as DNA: TGTGCCAGCAGTTTAATTCCGGGACAGGGGAATCAGCCCCAGCATTTT.

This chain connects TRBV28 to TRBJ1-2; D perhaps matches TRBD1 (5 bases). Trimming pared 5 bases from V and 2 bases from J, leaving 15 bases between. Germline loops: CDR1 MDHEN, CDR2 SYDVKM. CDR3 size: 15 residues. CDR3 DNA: TGTGCCAGCAGTCCCAGGAGTGGGGGAAACTATGGCTACACCTTC. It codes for CASSPRSGGNYGYTF.

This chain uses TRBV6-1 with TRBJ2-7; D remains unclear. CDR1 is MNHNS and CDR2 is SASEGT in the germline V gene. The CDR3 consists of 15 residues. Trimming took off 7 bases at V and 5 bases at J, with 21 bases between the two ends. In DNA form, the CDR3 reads TGTGCCAGCAACATTCAGGCGACGGCAGGCGACGAGCAGTACTTC. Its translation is CASNIQATAGDEQYF.

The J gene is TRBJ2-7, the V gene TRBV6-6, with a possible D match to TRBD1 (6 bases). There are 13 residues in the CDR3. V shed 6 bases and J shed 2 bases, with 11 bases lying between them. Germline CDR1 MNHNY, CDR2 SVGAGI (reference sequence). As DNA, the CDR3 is TGTGCCAGCAGCCGACGACAGGCCTACGAGCAGTACTTC. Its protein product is CASSRRQAYEQYF.

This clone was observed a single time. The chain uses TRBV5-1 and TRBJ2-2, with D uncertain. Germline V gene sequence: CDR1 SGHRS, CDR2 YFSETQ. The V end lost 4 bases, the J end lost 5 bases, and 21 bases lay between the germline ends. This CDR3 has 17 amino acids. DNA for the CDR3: TGCGCCAGCAGCCCCCAACTTACCAGTACGGGTACCGGGGAGCTGTTTTTT. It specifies CASSPQLTSTGTGELFF. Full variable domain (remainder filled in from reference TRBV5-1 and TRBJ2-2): KAGVTQTPRYLIKTRGQQVTLSCSPISGHRSVSWYQQTPGQGLQFLFEYFSETQRNKGNFPGRFSGRQFSNSRSEMNVSTLELGDSALYLCASSPQLTSTGTGELFFGEGSRLTVL.